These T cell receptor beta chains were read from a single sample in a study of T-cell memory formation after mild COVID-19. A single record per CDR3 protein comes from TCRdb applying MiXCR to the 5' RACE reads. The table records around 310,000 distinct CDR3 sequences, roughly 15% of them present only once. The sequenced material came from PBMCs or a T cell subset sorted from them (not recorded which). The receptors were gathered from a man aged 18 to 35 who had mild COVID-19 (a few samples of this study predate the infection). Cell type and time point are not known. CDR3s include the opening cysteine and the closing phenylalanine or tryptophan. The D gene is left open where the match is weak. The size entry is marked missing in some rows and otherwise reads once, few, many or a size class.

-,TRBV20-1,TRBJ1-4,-,CSARVGRSDEKLFF,TGCAGTGCTAGAGTTGGACGGTCGGATGAAAAACTGTTTTTT
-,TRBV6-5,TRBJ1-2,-,CASSYISRSETYTF,TGTGCCAGCAGTTATATTAGCAGGAGTGAGACCTACACCTTC
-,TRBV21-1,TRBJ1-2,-,CASSKGIGTGGASGYTF,TGTGCCAGCAGCAAAGGGATTGGGACAGGGGGCGCAAGTGGCTACACCTTC
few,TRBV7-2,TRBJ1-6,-,CASSLEGSSYNSPLHF,TGTGCCAGCAGCTTAGAGGGGAGCTCCTATAATTCACCCCTCCACTTT
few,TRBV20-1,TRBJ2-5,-,CSARVKSRALVSETQYF,TGCAGTGCTAGAGTCAAAAGTCGGGCATTAGTCTCAGAGACCCAGTACTTC
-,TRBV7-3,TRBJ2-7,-,CASSRGPTGIYEQYF,TGTGCCAGCAGCCGAGGACCAACAGGGATCTACGAGCAGTACTTC
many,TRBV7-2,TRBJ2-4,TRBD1,CASSSRQGIDIQYF,TGTGCCAGCAGCTCCCGACAGGGGATCGACATTCAGTACTTC
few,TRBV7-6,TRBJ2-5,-,CASSWQGEDQETQYF,TGTGCCAGCAGCTGGCAGGGCGAGGACCAAGAGACCCAGTACTTC
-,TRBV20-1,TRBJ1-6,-,CSARDRGRGSPLHF,TGCAGTGCTAGAGATCGGGGGCGGGGTTCACCCCTCCACTTT
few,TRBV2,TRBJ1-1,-,CASSPVGSEAFF,TGTGCCAGCAGCCCGGTGGGGTCTGAAGCTTTCTTT
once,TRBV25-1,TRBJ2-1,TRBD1,CASGDRGGNNEQFF,TGTGCCAGCGGGGACAGGGGCGGGAACAATGAGCAGTTCTTC
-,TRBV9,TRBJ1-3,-,CASSVRGYSGSGNTIYF,TGTGCCAGCAGCGTGAGGGGATACAGTGGCTCTGGAAACACCATATATTTT
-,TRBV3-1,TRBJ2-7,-,CASSQEVGYYEQYF,TGTGCCAGCAGCCAAGAAGTCGGTTACTACGAGCAGTACTTC
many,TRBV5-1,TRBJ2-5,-,CASSLTRPSQETQYF,TGCGCCAGCAGCTTGACCAGGCCCTCGCAAGAGACCCAGTACTTC
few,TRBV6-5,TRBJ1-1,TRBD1,CASSYLNTGTEDTEAFF,TGTGCCAGCAGTTACCTAAATACCGGGACAGAGGACACTGAAGCTTTCTTT
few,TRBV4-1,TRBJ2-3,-,CASSQEMRGTTDTQYF,TGCGCCAGCAGCCAAGAAATGAGGGGGACCACAGATACGCAGTATTTT
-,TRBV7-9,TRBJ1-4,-,CASSSTRQRSEKLFF,TGTGCCAGCAGCTCAACCCGACAGAGGAGTGAAAAACTGTTTTTT
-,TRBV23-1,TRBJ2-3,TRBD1,CASSQSIGTGSTDTQYF,TGCGCCAGCAGTCAATCGATTGGGACAGGATCGACAGATACGCAGTATTTT
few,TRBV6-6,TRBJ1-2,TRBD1,CASSAGTGGIYGYTF,TGTGCCAGCAGTGCAGGGACAGGGGGCATCTATGGCTACACCTTC
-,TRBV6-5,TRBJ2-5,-,CASSYTIAAKETQYF,TGTGCCAGCAGTTACACGATAGCGGCAAAAGAGACCCAGTACTTC
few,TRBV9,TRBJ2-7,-,CASSPDGWGEQYF,TGTGCCAGCAGCCCTGATGGTTGGGGCGAGCAGTACTTC
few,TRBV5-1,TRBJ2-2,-,CASSPRPSTGELFF,TGCGCCAGCAGCCCGCGGCCTAGCACCGGGGAGCTGTTTTTT
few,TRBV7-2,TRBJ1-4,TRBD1,CASSISGQGGEKLFF,TGTGCCAGCAGCATTAGCGGCCAGGGGGGTGAAAAACTGTTTTTT
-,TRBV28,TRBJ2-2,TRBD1,CASSPGQVTGELFF,TGTGCCAGCAGCCCGGGACAGGTTACCGGGGAGCTGTTTTTT
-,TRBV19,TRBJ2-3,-,CASKEGTSTDTQYF,TGTGCCAGTAAGGAGGGGACCAGCACAGATACGCAGTATTTT
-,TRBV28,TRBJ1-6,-,CASSFGGMYSPLHF,TGTGCCAGCAGTTTCGGGGGGATGTATTCACCCCTCCACTTT
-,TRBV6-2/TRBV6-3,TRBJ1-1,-,CASSYPWQGGPEAFF,TGTGCCAGCAGTTACCCTTGGCAGGGCGGACCCGAAGCTTTCTTT
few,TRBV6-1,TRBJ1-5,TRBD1,CASSYGTGGYQPQHF,TGTGCCAGCAGTTACGGGACAGGGGGCTATCAGCCCCAGCATTTT
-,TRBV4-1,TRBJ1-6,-,CASSQETLLNSPLHF,TGCGCCAGCAGCCAAGAAACACTTTTAAATTCACCCCTCCACTTT
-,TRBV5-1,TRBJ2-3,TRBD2,CASSLAAGSTDTQYF,TGCGCCAGCAGCTTGGCAGCGGGGTCCACAGATACGCAGTATTTT
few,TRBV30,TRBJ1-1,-,CAWDRVVEAFF,TGTGCCTGGGACAGAGTCGTTGAAGCTTTCTTT
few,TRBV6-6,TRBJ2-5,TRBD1,CASTHRDRWDQETQYF,TGTGCCAGCACCCATAGGGACAGATGGGACCAAGAGACCCAGTACTTC
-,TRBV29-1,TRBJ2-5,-,CSVEDWGYQETQYF,TGCAGCGTTGAAGATTGGGGGTACCAAGAGACCCAGTACTTC
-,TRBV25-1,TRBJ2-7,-,CASSVSAYEQYF,TGTGCCAGCAGTGTATCGGCCTACGAGCAGTACTTC
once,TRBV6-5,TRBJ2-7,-,CASSYRDGYSYEQYF,TGTGCCAGCAGTTACCGGGACGGCTACTCCTACGAGCAGTACTTC
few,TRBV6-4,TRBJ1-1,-,CASSESENTEAFF,TGTGCCAGCAGTGAATCGGAGAACACTGAAGCTTTCTTT
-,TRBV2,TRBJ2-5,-,CASSTDFQETQYF,TGTGCCAGCAGTACGGACTTCCAAGAGACCCAGTACTTC
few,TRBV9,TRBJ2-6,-,CASSLEPGGGPGANVLTF,TGTGCCAGCAGCCTGGAACCTGGGGGGGGCCCTGGGGCCAACGTCCTGACTTTC
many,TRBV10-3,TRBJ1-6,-,CAISDPTATLIPNSALHF,TGTGCCATCAGTGACCCGACAGCTACCCTAATTCCCAATTCGGCCCTCCACTTT
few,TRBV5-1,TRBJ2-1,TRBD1,CASGTGTYNEQFF,TGCGCCAGCGGGACAGGGACCTACAATGAGCAGTTCTTC
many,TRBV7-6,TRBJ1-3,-,CASSLTPLGAGGNTIYF,TGTGCCAGCAGCTTAACCCCCTTGGGGGCAGGTGGAAACACCATATATTTT
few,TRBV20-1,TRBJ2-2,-,CSARGKNTGELFF,TGCAGTGCTAGAGGCAAGAACACCGGGGAGCTGTTTTTT
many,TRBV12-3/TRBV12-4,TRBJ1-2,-,CASSLYGYTF,TGTGCCAGCAGCCTTTATGGCTACACCTTC
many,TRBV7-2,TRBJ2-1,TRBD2,CASSFSGGAFGNEQFF,TGTGCCAGCAGCTTTAGCGGGGGGGCCTTCGGGAATGAGCAGTTCTTC
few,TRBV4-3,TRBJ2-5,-,CASSQDVGTQETQYF,TGCGCCAGCAGCCAAGATGTAGGGACTCAAGAGACCCAGTACTTC
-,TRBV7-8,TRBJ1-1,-,CASSLHREQEAFF,TGTGCCAGCAGCCTACACAGGGAGCAGGAAGCTTTCTTT
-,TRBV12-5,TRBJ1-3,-,CASGLGGPTYADPGNTIYF,TGTGCTAGTGGTTTGGGGGGCCCGACGTACGCAGATCCTGGAAACACCATATATTTT
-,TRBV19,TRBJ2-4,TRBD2,CASSIVLGGAPKNIQYF,TGTGCCAGTAGTATTGTCCTCGGGGGGGCCCCCAAAAACATTCAGTACTTC
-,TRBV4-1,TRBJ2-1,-,CASSQEAGPSYNEQFF,TGCGCCAGCAGCCAAGAGGCCGGGCCCTCCTACAATGAGCAGTTCTTC
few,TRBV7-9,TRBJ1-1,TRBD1,CASRELRGLVTEAFF,TGTGCCAGCAGGGAGTTAAGGGGGCTGGTCACTGAAGCTTTCTTT
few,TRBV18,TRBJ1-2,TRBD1,CASAEGQGTFNYGYTF,TGTGCCAGCGCAGAGGGACAGGGGACCTTTAACTATGGCTACACCTTC
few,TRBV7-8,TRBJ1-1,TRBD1,CASCPGTGKTEAFF,TGTGCCAGCTGTCCCGGGACAGGGAAGACTGAAGCTTTCTTT
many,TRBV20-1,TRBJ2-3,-,CSAPDYTDTQYF,TGCAGTGCCCCGGACTACACAGATACGCAGTATTTT
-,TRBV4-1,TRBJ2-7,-,CASSPEGGREQYF,TGCGCCAGCAGCCCCGAGGGGGGTCGCGAGCAGTACTTC
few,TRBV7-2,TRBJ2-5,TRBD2,CASSSPGGRFVSETQYF,TGTGCCAGCAGCTCCCCGGGGGGGCGCTTCGTTTCGGAGACCCAGTACTTC
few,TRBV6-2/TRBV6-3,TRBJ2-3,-,CASMSGARGTDTQYF,TGTGCCAGCATGTCTGGCGCCCGGGGTACAGATACGCAGTATTTT
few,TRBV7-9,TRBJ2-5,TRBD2,CASTLGLAETQYF,TGTGCCAGCACCCTAGGACTAGCCGAGACCCAGTACTTC
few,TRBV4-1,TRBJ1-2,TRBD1,CASSQMNRGRYGYTF,TGCGCCAGCAGCCAGATGAACAGGGGGCGATACGGCTACACCTTC
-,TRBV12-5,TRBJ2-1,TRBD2,CASGLGREVYNNEQFF,TGTGCTAGTGGTTTGGGTCGGGAGGTGTATAACAATGAGCAGTTCTTC
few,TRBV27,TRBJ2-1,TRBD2,CASSLSGGGASYEQFF,TGTGCCAGCAGTTTATCCGGCGGGGGGGCTAGCTATGAGCAGTTCTTC